This paragraph covers one T cell receptor (beta chain) sequence. Its antigen is unknown. No base-level quality is on record; no much larger clone is a single base apart. The source of the sample is a study of blood T cell repertoires in COVID-19 (dated by TCRdb to the early 2020s). About the investigation overall: Samples covering the acute and convalescent phases of COVID-19 were provided by collaborators in the United States, Italy and Spain. The sample metadata nearly always contained a de-identified subject ID, COVID-19 status, age in years and sex. The repertoires were released in a freely available public database intended as a resource for research on the immune response to SARS-CoV-2. The prospective study material was composed of cDNA or gDNA derived from T cells, B-cell-depleted T cells, or PBMCs. Where HLA class I and class II types were available, the types were taken from metadata supplied by the sample provider, not from assay-based typing. The dataset comprised deeply sampled blood TCRbeta repertoires from subjects exposed to, actively infected with, or recovered from COVID-19. Samples were obtained from the ongoing ImmuneRACE study (first 160 participants) and from roughly 1,300 subjects provided by 6 global collaborators. Paper-wide results and their limitations: Clinical and demographic metadata were provided uncurated, with the amount varying by source and participant.

TCRbeta CDR3 regions were amplified from genomic DNA using the immunoSEQ Assay, a bias-controlled multiplex PCR. As for how the authors treated the data: Within the assay, amplification of reference gene primers was used to estimate how many nucleated cells each sample contained. Sequence reads were collapsed and filtered to measure the absolute abundance of every unique TCRbeta CDR3 rearrangement. For each sample, productive Simpson clonality was calculated as the square root of Simpson's diversity index over productive rearrangements. TCRdb took this table from immuneACCESS and kept in-frame rearrangements with V and J called. Such tables lack part of the clones; where checked against another copy, unresolved V genes explain under half of the gap, and the rest is unexplained. The V and J calls and clone size come from that table; D and trimming were worked out from the DNA. This sample has approximately 120,000 clones in its table, and about 84% of those were observed once. Of the sample, approximately 5% is held by the ten largest clones.

Whole blood was collected in K2EDTA tubes by collaborating institutions according to the institutions' own protocols. For TCRbeta analysis, collaborator samples were shipped as frozen whole blood, as isolated PBMCs, or as DNA extracted from either sample type. Reading the germline V gene (reference sequence) gives CDR1 SGHNT and CDR2 YYREEE. CDR3 length: 17 amino acids, cysteine to phenylalanine. Of the read, only the CDR3 DNA is kept; its 51 bases are in frame from base 1. Deletion took 3 bases off V and 0 bases off J, with a span of 15 bases between the germline ends. The origin of this receptor is a human donor in a cohort sampled during active COVID-19. Recombination linked TRBV5-4 to TRBJ2-2; tentative D gene TRBD1, with 6 bases matching. The sequenced sample was peripheral blood. The DNA reads as follows: TGTGCCAGCAGCTCTAAACAGGGCACCGCGAACACCGGGGAGCTGTTTTTT. Its product reads: CASSSKQGTANTGELFF.